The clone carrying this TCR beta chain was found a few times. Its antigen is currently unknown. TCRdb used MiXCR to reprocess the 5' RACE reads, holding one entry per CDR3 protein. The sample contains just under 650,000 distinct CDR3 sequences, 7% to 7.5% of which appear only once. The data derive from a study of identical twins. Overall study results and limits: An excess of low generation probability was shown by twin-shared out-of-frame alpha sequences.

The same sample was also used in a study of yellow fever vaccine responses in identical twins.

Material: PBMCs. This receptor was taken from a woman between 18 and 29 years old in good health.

CDR3 nucleotides: TGCGCCAGCAGCTCCACCGGATCTCGGGGCGGGCCGGACATTCAGTACTTC. It yields the protein CASSSTGSRGGPDIQYF. The chain carries TRBV5-1 and TRBJ2-4, with D tentatively TRBD1 or TRBD2 (5 bases each). The germline V gene has CDR1 SGHRS and CDR2 YFSETQ. The germline V and J ends were trimmed by 3 bases and 8 bases, with 24 bases remaining between them. This CDR3 region has 17 residues.